The 26 T cell receptor beta chains below all came from one sample that was sequenced in a study of post-analysis software for immune sequencing data. Regarding the study as a whole: With TRBV5-6, TRBV5-1 and TRBV20-1 included, about 5 TRBV segments were more frequent in patients than in controls.

What these receptors recognize is not known. Included in the TCR beta cDNA libraries were unique molecular identifiers. TCRdb re-derived calls from the PCR reads in MiXCR, one entry per CDR3 protein. The sample has fewer than 900,000 distinct CDR3 sequences, 35% to 55% seen once; the top ten hold around 4.7%. Sample: blood. The receptors derive from a girl aged 5-17 years with multiple sclerosis.

The chain joins TRBV7-9 to TRBJ2-5; D might be TRBD1 or TRBD2, each matching 5 bases. The germline CDR1 and CDR2 sequences are SEHNR and FQNEAQ (reference sequence). The CDR3 totals 14 residues. Trimming shortened V by 4 bases and J by 1 base, and 10 bases separated the two germline ends. CDR3 in amino acids: CASSSGDLQETQYF. CDR3 coding DNA: TGTGCCAGCAGCTCCGGGGACCTCCAAGAGACCCAGTACTTC.

This clonotype came up a few times. The chain recombines TRBV27 with TRBJ2-1; 7 bases agree with TRBD1. CDR1 is MNHEY and CDR2 is SMNVEV in the germline V gene (reference sequence). The CDR3 runs to 15 residues. Trimming took 5 bases from V and 3 from J; bases not matched to a gene: 7. The CDR3 nucleotides read TGTGCCAGCAGTCCCACCGACAGGGTCTACAATGAGCAGTTCTTC. The encoded protein is CASSPTDRVYNEQFF.

The chain joins TRBV29-1 to TRBJ2-3, with D possibly matching TRBD2 (5 bases). V lost 2 bases and J 4 bases, leaving 19 bases between the germline ends. Germline V gives CDR1 SQVTM, CDR2 ANQGSEA. The CDR3 is 16 amino acids. Here the CDR3 DNA reads TGCAGCGTTGAAATTGGGATCGGGGTCGGGGCAGATACGCAGTATTTT. This encodes CSVEIGIGVGADTQYF.

This clonotype was seen a handful of times. V usage is TRBV12-3 or TRBV12-4 and J usage is TRBJ1-2; no reliable D call. This CDR3 is built from 13 residues. V was cut by 6 bases and J by 1 base, with 9 bases left in between. The CDR3: CASSPVVNYGYTF. DNA for the CDR3: TGTGCCAGCAGCCCAGTCGTTAACTATGGCTACACCTTC.

V and J are TRBV12-3 or TRBV12-4 and TRBJ2-1; D perhaps matches TRBD2 (5 bases). The V gene lost 3 bases and the J gene lost 8 bases, with 14 bases spanning the gap. This CDR3 has 14 residues. The CDR3 here is CASSFSGSGDEQFF. Here the CDR3 DNA reads TGTGCCAGCAGTTTCAGTGGGAGCGGCGATGAGCAGTTCTTC.

The chain combines TRBV28 with TRBJ2-7; 8 nucleotides match TRBD1. The CDR3 has 13 residues. The J segment lost 5 bases and the V segment lost 6 bases, leaving 6 bases of the junction unmatched. CDR1 and CDR2 (germline): MDHEN, SYDVKM. CDR3: CASSEGQGHEQYF. The CDR3 coding sequence is TGTGCCAGCAGCGAAGGACAGGGCCACGAGCAGTACTTC.

CDR3 sequence: CATSDRLAGGGNEQFF. The CDR3, as DNA: TGTGCCACCAGTGATCGACTAGCGGGAGGTGGCAATGAGCAGTTCTTC. The J gene is TRBJ2-1, the V gene TRBV24-1; 13 bases line up with TRBD2. V lost 3 bases to trimming and J lost 6 bases; unmatched junction nucleotides: 4. The CDR3 is made up of 16 amino acids. Per the germline V gene, CDR1 is KGHDR and CDR2 is SFDVKD.

A single count supports this clonotype. V is TRBV5-5 and J is TRBJ2-5, with D possibly being TRBD1 (5 bases). Germline assignment: CDR1 SGHKS and CDR2 YYEKEE (reference sequence). V dropped 1 base and J dropped 2 bases, with 12 bases sitting between them. The CDR3 is 15 amino acids. This CDR3 is CASSLNWAGQETQYF. The CDR3, as DNA: TGTGCCAGCAGCTTGAATTGGGCAGGGCAAGAGACCCAGTACTTC.

This clonotype was detected only a few times. The chain couples TRBV5-6 to TRBJ2-1; TRBD1 matches at 7 bases. V lost 4 bases to trimming and J lost 8 bases; unmatched junction nucleotides: 12. Looked up from germline, CDR1 is SGHDT and CDR2 is YYEEEE. The CDR3 contains 15 residues. DNA for the CDR3: TGTGCCAGCAGCCCTGGATTCGGGACAGTCCATGAGCAGTTCTTC. Its protein product is CASSPGFGTVHEQFF.

V is TRBV5-6 and J is TRBJ2-7, with D maybe TRBD1 (6 bases). This CDR3 has 14 amino acids. Germline V gives CDR1 SGHDT, CDR2 YYEEEE. Trimming removed 4 bases from V and 3 bases from J, with 14 bases in between. CDR3 in DNA: TGTGCCAGCAGCGCAAACAGGGTGGTCTACGAGCAGTACTTC. Its translation is CASSANRVVYEQYF.

This clonotype appeared many times. This rearrangement joins TRBV5-1 to TRBJ1-2; TRBD1 matches 7 bases. With V trimmed by 4 bases and J by 8 bases, 14 bases remained unmatched. Looked up from germline, CDR1 is SGHRS and CDR2 is YFSETQ. The CDR3 is 15 amino acids. For the CDR3, the DNA is TGCGCCAGCAGCAACCCGACAGGGTCGGTTCGGGGCTACACCTTC. As protein: CASSNPTGSVRGYTF.

This clonotype turned up a few times. The CDR3 loop reads CASSYPPDRGRMGNEQFF. The CDR3 nucleotides read TGTGCCAGCAGTTACCCCCCAGATAGGGGGAGAATGGGCAATGAGCAGTTCTTC. The chain links TRBV6-2 or TRBV6-3 to TRBJ2-1; perhaps TRBD1 as D (6 bases). The germline CDR1 and CDR2 sequences are MNHEY and SVGEGT. Trimming removed 2 bases from V and 6 bases from J, with 23 bases in between. CDR3 length: 18 residues.

The sample holds a few counts of this clonotype. The rearrangement uses TRBV7-9 and TRBJ1-2; TRBD1 is a possible D gene (5 bases). Germline CDR1 SEHNR, CDR2 FQNEAQ (reference sequence). V was shortened by 5 bases and J by 9 bases, with 16 bases between the two germline ends. This CDR3 comprises 13 residues. CDR3 amino acids: CASSPEGTVSYTF. In DNA form, the CDR3 reads TGTGCCAGCAGCCCTGAAGGGACCGTGAGCTACACCTTC.

This clonotype was observed a single time. The rearrangement links TRBV7-9 to TRBJ2-5; a possible D gene is TRBD2 (5 bases). Germline CDR1 and CDR2: SEHNR and FQNEAQ (reference sequence). The CDR3 length is 13 residues. Trimming took 3 bases from V and 4 from J, leaving 9 bases between them. CDR3 DNA sequence: TGTGCCAGCAGCTTCCCCCTAGCAGAGACCCAGTACTTC. It codes for CASSFPLAETQYF. The variable domain in full, with the rest retrieved from reference TRBV7-9 and TRBJ2-5, is DTGVSQNPRHKITKRGQNVTFRCDPISEHNRLYWYRQTLGQGPEFLTYFQNEAQLEKSRLLSDRFSAERPKGSFSTLEIQRTEQGDSAMYLCASSFPLAETQYFGPGTRLLVL.

This clonotype was seen more than once but under ten times. This rearrangement joins TRBV15 to TRBJ2-2; D is ambiguous. In germline, CDR1 is LNHNV, CDR2 YYDKDF (reference sequence). Trimming removed 8 bases from V and 1 base from J, with 11 bases in between. The CDR3 runs to 14 residues. CDR3 DNA sequence: TGTGCCACCGCGGACGGATGGAACACCGGGGAGCTGTTTTTT. Protein: CATADGWNTGELFF.

The chain recombines TRBV4-1 with TRBJ1-2; D perhaps matches TRBD1 (5 bases). With 0 bases removed from V and 8 bases from J, the gap between germline ends came to 16 bases. Per the germline V gene, CDR1 is MGHRA and CDR2 is YSYEKL. The CDR3 is 15 residues long. The CDR3 coding sequence is TGCGCCAGCAGCCAAGATCGGGCAGGGATTATGGGCTACACCTTC. Protein: CASSQDRAGIMGYTF.

The chain joins TRBV10-3 to TRBJ2-2; TRBD2 agrees at 7 bases. The V and J ends lost 3 bases and 6 bases, in that order; junction bases with no gene match: 4. Germline CDR1 is ENHRY and CDR2 is SYGVKD. This CDR3 comprises 14 residues. The CDR3: CAISDSTSPGELFF. The CDR3 region has the DNA TGTGCCATCAGTGATTCGACTAGCCCCGGGGAGCTGTTTTTT.

The V call is TRBV29-1, the J call TRBJ2-5; 10 nucleotides line up with TRBD1. The end of the DNA fits TRBJ2-7 better, so the J call may be wrong. The CDR3 sequence is 16 residues long. Germline CDR1 is SQVTM and CDR2 is ANQGSEA. CDR3 loop: CSAVILDRGKLDEQYF. In DNA form, the CDR3 reads TGCAGCGCTGTCATCTTGGACAGGGGGAAGTTGGACGAGCAGTACTTC.

J is TRBJ1-1 and V is TRBV20-1, with a tentative D call TRBD1 (6 bases). The CDR3 has 14 amino acids. CDR1 is DFQATT, CDR2 SNEGSKA, per germline (reference sequence). CDR3 DNA: TGCAGCGCAGGCCAAGGGACATTGAACACTGAAGCTTTCTTT. This gives the protein CSAGQGTLNTEAFF.

J is TRBJ2-1 and V is TRBV13; TRBD2 agrees at 8 bases. The V and J ends lost 4 bases and 6 bases, in that order; junction bases with no gene match: 5. CDR1 PRHDT and CDR2 FYEKMQ come from the germline V gene (reference sequence). The CDR3 covers 14 residues. The CDR3 loop is CASSWSGSGNEQFF. The DNA for the CDR3 is TGTGCCAGCAGCTGGAGCGGGAGCGGCAATGAGCAGTTCTTC.

The rearrangement links TRBV15 to TRBJ2-5; a possible D gene is TRBD2 (5 bases). The J call may not be correct, given that the DNA end is closer to TRBJ2-7. The CDR3 sequence is 14 residues long. CDR1 and CDR2 from the germline V gene are LNHNV and YYDKDF (reference sequence). For the CDR3, the DNA is TGTGCCACCAGACCGAGCGGCAGCTCCTACGAGCAGTACTTC. Protein: CATRPSGSSYEQYF.

This clonotype was seen more than once but under ten times. CDR3 nucleotide sequence: TGTGCCAGCAGCGAGGTCCGGGGCGGCGAGACCCAGTACTTC. Protein sequence: CASSEVRGGETQYF. V is TRBV11-2 and J is TRBJ2-5; D may be TRBD1 or TRBD2 (5 bases each). The CDR3 contains 14 residues. V was clipped by 5 bases and J by 5 bases, with 15 bases between them. CDR1 is SGHAT, CDR2 FQNNGV, per germline.

The V gene is TRBV9, the J gene TRBJ2-3, with 10 bases that match TRBD2. Germline V gene lookup returns CDR1 SGDLS and CDR2 YYNGEE. The CDR3 totals 16 residues. V shed 0 bases, J shed 4 bases, and the junction held 5 bases outside the gene matches. The CDR3 nucleotides are TGTGCCAGCAGCGTAGATCCTAGCGGGGGATCAGATACGCAGTATTTT. Residues: CASSVDPSGGSDTQYF.

The chain links TRBV7-6 to TRBJ2-5; 7 nucleotides align to TRBD2. In germline, CDR1 is SGHVS, CDR2 FNYEAQ. The CDR3 is 15 residues long. J lost 11 bases, V lost 1 base, and 13 bases had no gene match. CDR3 bases: TGTGCCAGCAGCTTAGTCAGGGAGGGCCTTCACGGGCAGTACTTC. Its translation: CASSLVREGLHGQYF.

The table lists this clonotype with a few counts. This CDR3 reads CASSFKLAGKETQYF. The CDR3 DNA reads as TGTGCCAGCAGCTTTAAACTAGCGGGGAAAGAGACCCAGTACTTC. The V gene is TRBV11-3, the J gene TRBJ2-5; TRBD2 aligns across 10 bases. V gave up 3 bases and J gave up 3 bases; unmatched junction bases: 4. Germline V gives CDR1 SGHNT, CDR2 YENEEA. This CDR3 contains 15 residues.

J is TRBJ1-5 and V is TRBV7-2; possibly TRBD1 for D (6 bases). V was clipped by 0 bases and J by 7 bases, with 10 bases between them. The CDR3 is 14 amino acids. The germline V gene has CDR1 SGHTA and CDR2 FQGNSA. The chain's CDR3 is CASSLAGTSQPQHF. CDR3 coding DNA: TGTGCCAGCAGCTTAGCGGGGACAAGCCAGCCCCAGCATTTT.